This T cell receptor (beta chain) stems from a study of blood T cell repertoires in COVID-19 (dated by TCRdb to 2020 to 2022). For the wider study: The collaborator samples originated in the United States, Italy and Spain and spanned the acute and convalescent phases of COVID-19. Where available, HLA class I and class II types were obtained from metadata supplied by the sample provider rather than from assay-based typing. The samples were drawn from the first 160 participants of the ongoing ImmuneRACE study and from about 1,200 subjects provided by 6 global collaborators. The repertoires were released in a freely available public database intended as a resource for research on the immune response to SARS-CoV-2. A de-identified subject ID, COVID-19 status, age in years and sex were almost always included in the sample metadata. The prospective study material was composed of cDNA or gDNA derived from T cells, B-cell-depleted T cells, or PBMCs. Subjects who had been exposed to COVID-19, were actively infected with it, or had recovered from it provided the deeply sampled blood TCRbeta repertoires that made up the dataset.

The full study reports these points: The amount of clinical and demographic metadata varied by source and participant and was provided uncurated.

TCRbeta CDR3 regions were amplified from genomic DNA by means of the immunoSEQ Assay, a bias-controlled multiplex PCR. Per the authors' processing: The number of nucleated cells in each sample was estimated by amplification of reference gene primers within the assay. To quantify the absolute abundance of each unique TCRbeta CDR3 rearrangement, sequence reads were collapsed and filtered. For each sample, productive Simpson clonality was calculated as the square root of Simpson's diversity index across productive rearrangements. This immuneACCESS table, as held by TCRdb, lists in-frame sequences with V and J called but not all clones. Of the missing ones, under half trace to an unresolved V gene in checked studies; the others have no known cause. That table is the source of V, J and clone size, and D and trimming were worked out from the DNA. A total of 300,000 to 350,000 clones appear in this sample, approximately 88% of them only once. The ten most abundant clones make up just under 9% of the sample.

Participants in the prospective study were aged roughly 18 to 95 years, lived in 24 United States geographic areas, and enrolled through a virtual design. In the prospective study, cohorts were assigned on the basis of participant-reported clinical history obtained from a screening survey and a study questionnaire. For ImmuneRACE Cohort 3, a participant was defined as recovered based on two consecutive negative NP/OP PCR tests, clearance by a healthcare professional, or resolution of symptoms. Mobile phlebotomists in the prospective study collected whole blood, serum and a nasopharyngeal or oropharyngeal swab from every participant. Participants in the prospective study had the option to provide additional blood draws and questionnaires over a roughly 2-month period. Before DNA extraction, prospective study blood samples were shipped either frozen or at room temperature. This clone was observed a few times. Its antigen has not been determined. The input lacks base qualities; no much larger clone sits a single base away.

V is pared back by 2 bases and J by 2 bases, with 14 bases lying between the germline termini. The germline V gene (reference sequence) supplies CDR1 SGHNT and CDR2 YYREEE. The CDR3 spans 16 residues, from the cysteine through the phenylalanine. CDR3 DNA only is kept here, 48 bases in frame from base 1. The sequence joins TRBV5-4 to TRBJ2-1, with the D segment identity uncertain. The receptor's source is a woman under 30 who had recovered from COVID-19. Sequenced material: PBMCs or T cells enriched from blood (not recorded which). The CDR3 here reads CASSLEQTIAYNEQFF. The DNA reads TGTGCCAGCAGCTTAGAACAGACCATTGCCTACAATGAGCAGTTCTTC.